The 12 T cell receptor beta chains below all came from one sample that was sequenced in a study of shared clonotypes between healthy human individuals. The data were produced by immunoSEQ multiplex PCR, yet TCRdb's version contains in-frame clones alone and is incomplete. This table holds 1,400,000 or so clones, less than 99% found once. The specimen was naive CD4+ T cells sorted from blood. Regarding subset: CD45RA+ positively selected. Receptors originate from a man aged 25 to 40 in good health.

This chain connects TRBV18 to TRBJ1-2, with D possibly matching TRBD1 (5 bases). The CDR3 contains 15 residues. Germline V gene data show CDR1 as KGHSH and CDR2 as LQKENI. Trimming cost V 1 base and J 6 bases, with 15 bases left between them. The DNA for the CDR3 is TGTGCCAGCTCACCACGGGACGGTCGGATTAATGGCTACACCTTC. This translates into CASSPRDGRINGYTF.

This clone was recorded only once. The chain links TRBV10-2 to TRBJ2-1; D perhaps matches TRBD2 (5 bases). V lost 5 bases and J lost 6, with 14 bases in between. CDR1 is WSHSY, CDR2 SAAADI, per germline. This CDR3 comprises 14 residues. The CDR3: CASSLRAEPNEQFF. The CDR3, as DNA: TGCGCCAGCAGTTTACGAGCGGAGCCCAATGAGCAGTTCTTC.

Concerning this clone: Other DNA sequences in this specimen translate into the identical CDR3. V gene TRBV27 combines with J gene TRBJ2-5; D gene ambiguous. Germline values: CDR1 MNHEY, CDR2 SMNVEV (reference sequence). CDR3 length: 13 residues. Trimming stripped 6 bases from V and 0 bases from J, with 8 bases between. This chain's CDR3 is CASRGGNQETQYF. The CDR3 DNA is TGTGCCAGCAGGGGCGGTAACCAAGAGACCCAGTACTTC.

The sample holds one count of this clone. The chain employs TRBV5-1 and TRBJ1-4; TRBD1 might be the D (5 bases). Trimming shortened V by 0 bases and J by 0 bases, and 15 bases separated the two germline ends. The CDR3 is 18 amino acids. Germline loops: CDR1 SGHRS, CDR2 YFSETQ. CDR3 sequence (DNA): TGCGCCAGCAGCTTGGTCCGCTTGGGGCTCACAACTAATGAAAAACTGTTTTTT. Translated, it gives CASSLVRLGLTTNEKLFF.

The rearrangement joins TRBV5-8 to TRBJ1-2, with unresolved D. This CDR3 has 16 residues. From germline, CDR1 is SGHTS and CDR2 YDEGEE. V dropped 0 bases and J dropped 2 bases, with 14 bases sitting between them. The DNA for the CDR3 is TGTGCCAGCAGCTTGGGAGGTGGGAGATCCAACTATGGCTACACCTTC. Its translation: CASSLGGGRSNYGYTF.

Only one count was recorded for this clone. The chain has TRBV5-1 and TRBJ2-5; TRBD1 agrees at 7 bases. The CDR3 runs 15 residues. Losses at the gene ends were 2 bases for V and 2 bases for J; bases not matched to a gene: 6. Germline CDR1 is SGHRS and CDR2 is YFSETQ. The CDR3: CASSFLSGGQETQYF. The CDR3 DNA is TGCGCCAGCAGCTTTTTGTCAGGGGGACAAGAGACCCAGTACTTC.

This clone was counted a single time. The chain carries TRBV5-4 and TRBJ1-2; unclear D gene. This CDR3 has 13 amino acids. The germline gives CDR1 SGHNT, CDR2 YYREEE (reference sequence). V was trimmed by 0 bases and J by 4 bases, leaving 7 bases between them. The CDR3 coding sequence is TGTGCCAGCAGCTTGGACGGGTTCTATGGCTACACCTTC. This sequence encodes CASSLDGFYGYTF.

The CDR3 DNA reads TGTGCCAGTAGTATAGCACCTCCGGGGGGGCACTTCAATGAGCAGTTCTTC. Translated, it gives CASSIAPPGGHFNEQFF. The chain recombines TRBV19 with TRBJ2-1, with TRBD2 identical over 8 bases. In germline, CDR1 is LNHDA, CDR2 SQIVND (reference sequence). There are 17 residues in the CDR3. The junction had 11 bases not matched to a gene; V was cut back by 1 base and J by 6 bases.

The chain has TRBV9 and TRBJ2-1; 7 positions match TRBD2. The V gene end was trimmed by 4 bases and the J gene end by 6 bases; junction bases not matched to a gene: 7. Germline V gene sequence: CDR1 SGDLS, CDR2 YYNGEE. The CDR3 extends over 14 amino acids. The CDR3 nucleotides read TGTGCCAGCAGCCAGCGGGGACTTGTCAATGAGCAGTTCTTC. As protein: CASSQRGLVNEQFF.

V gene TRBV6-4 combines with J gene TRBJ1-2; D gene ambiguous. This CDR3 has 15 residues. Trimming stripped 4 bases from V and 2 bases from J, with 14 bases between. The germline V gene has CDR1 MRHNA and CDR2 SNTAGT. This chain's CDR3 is CASSARTGVNYGYTF. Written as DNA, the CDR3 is TGTGCCAGCAGTGCCCGGACTGGGGTAAACTATGGCTACACCTTC.

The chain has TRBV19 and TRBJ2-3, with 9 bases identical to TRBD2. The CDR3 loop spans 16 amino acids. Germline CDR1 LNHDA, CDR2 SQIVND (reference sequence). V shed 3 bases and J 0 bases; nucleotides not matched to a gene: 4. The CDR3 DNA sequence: TGTGCCAGTAGTATGCTAGCGGGGACTAGCACAGATACGCAGTATTTT. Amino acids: CASSMLAGTSTDTQYF. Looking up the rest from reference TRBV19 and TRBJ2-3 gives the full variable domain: DGGITQSPKYLFRKEGQNVTLSCEQNLNHDAMYWYRQDPGQGLRLIYYSQIVNDFQKGDIAEGYSVSREKKESFPLTVTSAQKNPTAFYLCASSMLAGTSTDTQYFGPGTRLTVL.

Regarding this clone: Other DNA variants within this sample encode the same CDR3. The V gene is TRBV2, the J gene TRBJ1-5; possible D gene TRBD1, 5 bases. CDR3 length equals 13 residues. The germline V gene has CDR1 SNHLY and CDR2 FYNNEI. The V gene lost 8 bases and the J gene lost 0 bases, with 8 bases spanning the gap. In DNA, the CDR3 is TGTGCCAGCGGCAGGGATAGCAATCAGCCCCAGCATTTT. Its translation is CASGRDSNQPQHF.